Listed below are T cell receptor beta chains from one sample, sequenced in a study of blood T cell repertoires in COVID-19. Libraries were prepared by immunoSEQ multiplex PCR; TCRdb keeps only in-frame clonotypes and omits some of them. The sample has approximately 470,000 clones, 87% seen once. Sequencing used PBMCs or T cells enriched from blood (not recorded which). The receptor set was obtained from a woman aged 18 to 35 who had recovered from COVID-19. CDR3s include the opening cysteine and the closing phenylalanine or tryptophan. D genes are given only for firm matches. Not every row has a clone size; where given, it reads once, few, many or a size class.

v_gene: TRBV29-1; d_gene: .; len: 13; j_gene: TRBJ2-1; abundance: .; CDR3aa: CSVDRTDYNEQFF; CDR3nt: TGCAGCGTTGACAGGACAGACTACAATGAGCAGTTCTTC
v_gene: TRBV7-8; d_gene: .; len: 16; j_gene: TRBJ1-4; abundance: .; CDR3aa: CASSLEPGPRTEKLFF; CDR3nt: TGTGCCAGCAGCTTGGAACCGGGTCCTCGAACTGAAAAACTGTTTTTT
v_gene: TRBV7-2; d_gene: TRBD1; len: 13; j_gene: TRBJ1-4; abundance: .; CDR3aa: CASRQDRGEKLFF; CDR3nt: TGTGCCAGCAGACAAGACAGGGGTGAAAAACTGTTTTTT
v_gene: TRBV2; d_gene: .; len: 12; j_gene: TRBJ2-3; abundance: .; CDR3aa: CASESGTDTQYF; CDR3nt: TGTGCCAGCGAGAGCGGCACAGATACGCAGTATTTT
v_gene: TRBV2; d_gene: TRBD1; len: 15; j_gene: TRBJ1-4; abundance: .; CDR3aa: CASSTGGATNEKLFF; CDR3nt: TGTGCCAGCAGTACAGGGGGCGCAACTAATGAAAAACTGTTTTTT
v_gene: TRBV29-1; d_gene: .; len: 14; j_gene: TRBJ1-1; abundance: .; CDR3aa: CSIKGEPMNTEAFF; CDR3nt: TGCAGCATAAAGGGGGAACCAATGAACACTGAAGCTTTCTTT
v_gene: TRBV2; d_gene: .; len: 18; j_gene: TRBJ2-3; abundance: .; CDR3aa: CASTFASGLRQTPDTQYF; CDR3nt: TGTGCCAGCACCTTTGCGAGCGGTCTCCGCCAAACCCCCGATACGCAGTATTTT
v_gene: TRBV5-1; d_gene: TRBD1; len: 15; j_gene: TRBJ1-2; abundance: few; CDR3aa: CASSPLTGGTYGYTF; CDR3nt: TGCGCCAGCAGCCCACTGACAGGGGGTACCTATGGCTACACCTTC
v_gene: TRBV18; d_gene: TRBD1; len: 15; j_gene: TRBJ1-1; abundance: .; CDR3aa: CASSMRAGQHTEAFF; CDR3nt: TGTGCCAGCTCAATGAGGGCGGGACAGCACACTGAAGCTTTCTTT
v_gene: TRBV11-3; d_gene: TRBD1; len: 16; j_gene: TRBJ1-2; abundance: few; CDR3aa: CASSFPRDRVNYGYTF; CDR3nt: TGTGCCAGCAGTTTTCCACGGGACAGGGTGAACTATGGCTACACCTTC
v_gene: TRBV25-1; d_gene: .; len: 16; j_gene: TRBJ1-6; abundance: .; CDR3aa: CASSEGGQAYNSPLHF; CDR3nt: TGTGCCAGCAGTGAGGGGGGGCAGGCTTATAATTCACCCCTCCACTTT
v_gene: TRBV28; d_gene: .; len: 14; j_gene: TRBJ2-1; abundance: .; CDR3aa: CASRGDGDFNEQFF; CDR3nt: TGTGCCAGCAGGGGGGACGGGGACTTTAATGAGCAGTTCTTC
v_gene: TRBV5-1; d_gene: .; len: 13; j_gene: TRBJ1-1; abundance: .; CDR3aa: CASSLVANTEAFF; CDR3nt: TGCGCCAGCAGCTTGGTAGCTAACACTGAAGCTTTCTTT
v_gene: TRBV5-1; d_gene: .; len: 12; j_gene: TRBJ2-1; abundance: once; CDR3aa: CASSLLESEQFF; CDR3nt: TGCGCCAGCAGCTTGCTAGAGTCCGAGCAGTTCTTC
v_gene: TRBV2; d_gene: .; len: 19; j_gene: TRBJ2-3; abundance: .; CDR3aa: CASSSVGSADRASTDTQYF; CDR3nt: TGTGCCAGCAGTTCCGTCGGTTCTGCGGACAGAGCTAGCACAGATACGCAGTATTTT
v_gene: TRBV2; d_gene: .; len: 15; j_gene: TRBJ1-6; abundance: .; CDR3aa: CASSEAGARNSPLHF; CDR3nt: TGTGCCAGCAGTGAAGCGGGGGCGCGGAATTCACCCCTCCACTTT
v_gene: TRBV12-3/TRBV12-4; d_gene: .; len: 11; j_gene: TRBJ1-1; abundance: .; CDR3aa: CASTGGGEAFF; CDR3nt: TGTGCCAGCACTGGGGGAGGGGAAGCTTTCTTT
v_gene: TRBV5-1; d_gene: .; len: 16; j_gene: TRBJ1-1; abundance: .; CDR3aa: CASSLQGVGTNTEAFF; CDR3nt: TGCGCCAGCAGCTTGCAAGGGGTTGGGACTAACACTGAAGCTTTCTTT
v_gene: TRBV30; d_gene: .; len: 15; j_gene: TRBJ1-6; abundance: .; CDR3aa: CAWSPPWGGSSPLHF; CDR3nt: TGTGCCTGGAGCCCTCCATGGGGGGGTAGTTCACCCCTCCACTTT
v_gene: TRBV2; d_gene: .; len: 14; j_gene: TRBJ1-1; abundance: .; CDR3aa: CASSHRVGNTEAFF; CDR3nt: TGTGCCAGCAGCCACAGGGTTGGGAACACTGAAGCTTTCTTT
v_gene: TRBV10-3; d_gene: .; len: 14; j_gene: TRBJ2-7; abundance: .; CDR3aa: CAIRTGTPTYEQYF; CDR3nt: TGTGCCATCAGAACCGGGACTCCTACCTACGAGCAGTACTTC
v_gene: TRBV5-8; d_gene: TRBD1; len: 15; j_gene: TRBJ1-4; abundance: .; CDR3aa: CASSLGQGAREKLFF; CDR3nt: TGTGCCAGCAGCTTGGGACAGGGGGCTCGTGAAAAACTGTTTTTT
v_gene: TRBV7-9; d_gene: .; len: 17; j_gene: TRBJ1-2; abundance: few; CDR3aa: CASSLATGTRGRYGYTF; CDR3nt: TGTGCCAGCAGCTTAGCTACGGGGACCAGGGGCCGTTATGGCTACACCTTC
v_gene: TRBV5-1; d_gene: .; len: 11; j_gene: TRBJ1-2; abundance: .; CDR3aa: CASSLGQVYTF; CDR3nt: TGCGCCAGCAGCTTGGGGCAGGTCTACACCTTC
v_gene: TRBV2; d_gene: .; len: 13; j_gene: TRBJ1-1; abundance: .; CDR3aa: CASSDRGNTEAFF; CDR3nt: TGTGCCAGCAGTGACAGGGGGAACACTGAAGCTTTCTTT
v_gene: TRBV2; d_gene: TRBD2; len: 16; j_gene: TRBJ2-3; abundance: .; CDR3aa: CASSVLAGGRVDTQYF; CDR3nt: TGTGCCAGCAGTGTACTAGCGGGGGGGCGGGTGGATACGCAGTATTTT
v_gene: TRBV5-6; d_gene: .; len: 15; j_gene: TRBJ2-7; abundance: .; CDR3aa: CASSYAPGEAYEQYF; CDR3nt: TGTGCCAGCAGCTACGCCCCTGGAGAAGCCTACGAGCAGTACTTC
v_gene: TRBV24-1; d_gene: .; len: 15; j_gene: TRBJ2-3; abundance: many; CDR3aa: CATSDLQADTDTQYF; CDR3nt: TGTGCCACCAGTGATTTACAGGCTGACACAGATACGCAGTATTTT
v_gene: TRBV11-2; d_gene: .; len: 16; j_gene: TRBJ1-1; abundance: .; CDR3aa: CASTGQRVLMNTEAFF; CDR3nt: TGTGCCAGCACCGGACAGCGCGTCCTGATGAACACTGAAGCTTTCTTT
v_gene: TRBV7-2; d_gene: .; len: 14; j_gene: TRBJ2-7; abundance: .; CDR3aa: CASSSPDSSYEQYF; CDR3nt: TGTGCCAGCAGCTCTCCGGACAGCTCCTACGAGCAGTACTTC
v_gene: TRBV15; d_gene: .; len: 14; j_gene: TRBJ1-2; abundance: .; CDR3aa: CATSRGDQGYGYTF; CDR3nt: TGTGCCACCAGCAGAGGGGATCAGGGCTATGGCTACACCTTC
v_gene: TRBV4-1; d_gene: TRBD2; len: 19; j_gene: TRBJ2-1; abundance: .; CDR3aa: CASSFRTSGGQFSYNEQFF; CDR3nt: TGCGCCAGCAGCTTCCGGACTAGCGGGGGACAGTTCTCCTACAATGAGCAGTTCTTC
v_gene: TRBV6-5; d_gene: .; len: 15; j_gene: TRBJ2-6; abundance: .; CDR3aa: CASNPDSSGANVLTF; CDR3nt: TGTGCCAGCAACCCGGACAGCTCTGGGGCCAACGTCCTGACTTTC
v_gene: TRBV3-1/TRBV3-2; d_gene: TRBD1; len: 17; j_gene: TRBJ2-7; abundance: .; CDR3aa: CASSQGFGQGETYEQYF; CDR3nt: TGTGCCAGCAGCCAAGGTTTTGGACAGGGGGAAACCTACGAGCAGTACTTC
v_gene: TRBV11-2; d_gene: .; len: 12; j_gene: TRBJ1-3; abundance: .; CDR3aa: CASSLDRNTIYF; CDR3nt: TGTGCCAGCAGCTTAGACCGGAACACCATATATTTT
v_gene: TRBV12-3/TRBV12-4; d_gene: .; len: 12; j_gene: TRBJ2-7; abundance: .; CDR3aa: CASSPVAGQQYF; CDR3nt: TGTGCCAGCAGCCCAGTCGCGGGCCAGCAGTACTTC
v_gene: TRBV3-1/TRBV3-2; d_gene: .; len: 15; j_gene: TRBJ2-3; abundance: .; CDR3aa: CASSQRRGLTDTQYF; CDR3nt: TGTGCCAGCAGCCAGCGGCGGGGGCTCACAGATACGCAGTATTTT
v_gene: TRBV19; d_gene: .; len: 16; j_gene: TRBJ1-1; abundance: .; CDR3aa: CASRQGRDRRNTEAFF; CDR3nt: TGTGCCAGTCGGCAGGGGCGTGATCGTCGGAACACTGAAGCTTTCTTT
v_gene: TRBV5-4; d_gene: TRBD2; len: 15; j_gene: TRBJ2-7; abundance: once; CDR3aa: CASSYGTSGATLQYF; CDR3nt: TGTGCCAGCAGCTACGGGACTAGCGGGGCCACCTTACAGTACTTC
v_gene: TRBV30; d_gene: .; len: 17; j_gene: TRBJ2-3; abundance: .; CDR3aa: CAWSLRGDARLWDTQYF; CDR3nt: TGTGCCTGGAGTCTTCGCGGGGACGCGAGACTATGGGATACGCAGTATTTT
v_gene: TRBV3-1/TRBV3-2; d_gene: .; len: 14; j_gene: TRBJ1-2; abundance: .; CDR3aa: CASSQDSGGYGYTF; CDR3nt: TGTGCCAGCAGCCAAGATTCGGGGGGTTATGGCTACACCTTC
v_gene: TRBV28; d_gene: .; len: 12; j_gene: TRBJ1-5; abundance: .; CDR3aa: CASMRSYQPQHF; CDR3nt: TGTGCCAGTATGAGGAGCTATCAGCCCCAGCATTTT
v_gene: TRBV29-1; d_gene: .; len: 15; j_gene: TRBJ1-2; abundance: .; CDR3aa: CSVEDLKAPSGGYTF; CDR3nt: TGCAGCGTTGAAGATCTAAAGGCTCCCAGCGGGGGCTACACCTTC
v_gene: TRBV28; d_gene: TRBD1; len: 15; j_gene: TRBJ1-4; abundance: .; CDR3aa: CASNPHDRDNEKLFF; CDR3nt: TGTGCCAGCAACCCCCACGACAGGGATAATGAAAAACTGTTTTTT
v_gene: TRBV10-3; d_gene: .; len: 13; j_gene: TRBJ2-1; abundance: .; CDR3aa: CATRQGIAGEQFF; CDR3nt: TGTGCCACACGACAGGGAATCGCGGGGGAGCAGTTCTTC